This TCR beta chain appears in the sequencing data of a study of OX40 agonist ivuxolimab in advanced cancers. Study information: It was ivuxolimab, an agonistic anti-OX40 (CD134) antibody, that patients were treated with. People in dose escalation had one of these cancers: hepatocellular carcinoma, melanoma, renal cell or head and neck cancer. Study observations and caveats: In the expanded peripheral T cells, antigen specificity was never determined.

This clone was counted between two and nine times. Its antigen is undetermined. Profiled with immunoSEQ multiplex PCR; TCRdb holds only in-frame clones, not every one. This table has 60,000 to 65,000 clones, 65% to 85% appearing once. The CDR3 length is 11 residues. Germline V gene lookup returns CDR1 GTSNPN and CDR2 SVGIG (reference sequence). V shed 2 bases and J shed 11 bases, with 10 bases lying between them. The starting material was CD4+ or CD8+ T cells sorted from blood, obtained in a trial of the OX40 agonist ivuxolimab. This receptor was taken from an adult with an advanced solid tumor such as melanoma, head and neck, liver or kidney cancer. This chain links TRBV30 with TRBJ1-5; no reliable D call. This chain's CDR3 is CAWSWGGSQHF. CDR3 bases: TGTGCCTGGAGTTGGGGAGGATCCCAGCATTTT. The whole variable domain, filled in from reference TRBV30 and TRBJ1-5, reads SQTIHQWPATLVQPVGSPLSLECTVEGTSNPNLYWYRQAAGRGLQLLFYSVGIGQISSEVPQNLSASRPQDRQFILSSKKLLLSDSGFYLCAWSWGGSQHFGDGTRLSIL.